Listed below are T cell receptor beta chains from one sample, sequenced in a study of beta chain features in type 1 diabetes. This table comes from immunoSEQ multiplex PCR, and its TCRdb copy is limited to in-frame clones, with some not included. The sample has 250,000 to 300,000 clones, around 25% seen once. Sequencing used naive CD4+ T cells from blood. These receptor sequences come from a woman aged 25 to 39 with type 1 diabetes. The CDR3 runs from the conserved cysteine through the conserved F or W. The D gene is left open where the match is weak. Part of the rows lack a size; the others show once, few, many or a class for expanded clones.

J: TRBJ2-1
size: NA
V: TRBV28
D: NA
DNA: TGTGCCAGCAGGCTAGGTTATGGTGAGCAGTTCTTC
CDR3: CASRLGYGEQFF

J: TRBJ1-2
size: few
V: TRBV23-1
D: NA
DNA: TGCGCCAGCAGTCAATGGGTTCCATTAACAGCGGAGGACTATGGCTACACCTTC
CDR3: CASSQWVPLTAEDYGYTF

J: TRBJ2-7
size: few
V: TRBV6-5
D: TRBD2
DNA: TGTGCCAGCAGTTCCGTGGGGAGGGAGGAACCGTACGAGCAGTACTTC
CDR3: CASSSVGREEPYEQYF

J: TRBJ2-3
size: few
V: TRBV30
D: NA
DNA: TGTGCCTGGAGTAACCGGGACACAGATACGCAGTATTTT
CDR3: CAWSNRDTDTQYF

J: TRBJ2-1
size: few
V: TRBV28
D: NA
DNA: TGTGCCAGCAGTTCTCCACTAGGACTCGGGGGTGAGCAGTTCTTC
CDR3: CASSSPLGLGGEQFF

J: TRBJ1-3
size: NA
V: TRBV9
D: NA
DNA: TGTGCCAGCAGCGTATCAGGGACTGGAAACACCATATATTTT
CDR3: CASSVSGTGNTIYF

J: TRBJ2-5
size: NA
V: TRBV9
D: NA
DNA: TGTGCCAGCAGCGTAGGGACTACCGAATGGAGAGAGACCCAGTACTTC
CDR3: CASSVGTTEWRETQYF

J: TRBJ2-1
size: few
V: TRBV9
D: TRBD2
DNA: TGTGCCAGCAGCGTCGCGATGACTAGCGGGAGGTTAAATGAGCAGTTCTTC
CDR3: CASSVAMTSGRLNEQFF

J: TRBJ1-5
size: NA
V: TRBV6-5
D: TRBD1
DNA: TGTGCCAGCAGTCGGGACAGGGTAAATCAGCCCCAGCATTTT
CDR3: CASSRDRVNQPQHF

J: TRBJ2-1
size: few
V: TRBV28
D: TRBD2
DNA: TGTGCCAGCAGTTTATCTAGCGGGGGCTACAATGAGCAGTTCTTC
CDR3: CASSLSSGGYNEQFF

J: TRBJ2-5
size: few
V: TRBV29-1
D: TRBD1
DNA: TGCAGCGTCGGGACAGGGTACCAAGAGACCCAGTACTTC
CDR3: CSVGTGYQETQYF

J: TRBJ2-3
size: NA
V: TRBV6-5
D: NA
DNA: TGTGCCAGCACCCCGAGCTCCACAGATACGCAGTATTTT
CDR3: CASTPSSTDTQYF

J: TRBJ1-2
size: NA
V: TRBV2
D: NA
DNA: TGTGCCAGCAGTGGCGGGGCGACGGGAAACTATGGCTACACCTTC
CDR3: CASSGGATGNYGYTF

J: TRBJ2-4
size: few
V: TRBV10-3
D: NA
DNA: TGTGCCATCAGTGATCCGGGGAGCATTCAGTACTTC
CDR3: CAISDPGSIQYF

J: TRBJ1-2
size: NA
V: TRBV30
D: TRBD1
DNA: TGTGCCTGGAGTCCCACAGGGGGGCTAGGCTACACCTTC
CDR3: CAWSPTGGLGYTF

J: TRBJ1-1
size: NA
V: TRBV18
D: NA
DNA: TGTGCCAGCTCACCCTCCGGGGGGAACACTGAAGCTTTCTTT
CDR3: CASSPSGGNTEAFF

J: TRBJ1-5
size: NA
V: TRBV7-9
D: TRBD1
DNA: TGTGCCAGCAGCTTAGAGACCGGACAGGGTTATCAGCCCCAGCATTTT
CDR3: CASSLETGQGYQPQHF

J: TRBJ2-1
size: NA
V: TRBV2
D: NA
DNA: TGTGCCAGCAGTGCTTACTATGAGCAGTTCTTC
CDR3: CASSAYYEQFF

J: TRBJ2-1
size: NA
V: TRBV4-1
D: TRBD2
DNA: TGCGCCAGCAGCCAAGGAAGAGGGGGGACTAGCAGGAATGAGCAGTTCTTC
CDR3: CASSQGRGGTSRNEQFF

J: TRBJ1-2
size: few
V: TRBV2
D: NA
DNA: TGTGCCAGCAGTGGGGGGGGCCCATGGGGCTACACCTTC
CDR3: CASSGGGPWGYTF

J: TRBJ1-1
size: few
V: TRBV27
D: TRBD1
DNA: TGTGCCAGCAGTTCAGCACAGGGGAGAGCTTTCTTT
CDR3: CASSSAQGRAFF

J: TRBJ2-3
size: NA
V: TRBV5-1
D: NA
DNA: TGCGCCAGCAGCTTGCAGGGCACAGATACGCAGTATTTT
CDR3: CASSLQGTDTQYF

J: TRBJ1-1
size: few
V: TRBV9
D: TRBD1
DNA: TGTGCCAGCAGCGTCCGACAGGGTGGTGAAGCTTTCTTT
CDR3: CASSVRQGGEAFF

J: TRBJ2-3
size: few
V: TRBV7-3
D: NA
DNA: TGTGCCAGCAGCTTAGCTAGCGGCACAGATACGCAGTATTTT
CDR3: CASSLASGTDTQYF

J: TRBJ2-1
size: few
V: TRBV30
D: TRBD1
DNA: TGTGCCTGGAGTTTACCCCCCCGGACAGGTAGATACAATGAGCAGTTCTTC
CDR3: CAWSLPPRTGRYNEQFF

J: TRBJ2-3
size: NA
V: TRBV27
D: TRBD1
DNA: TGTGCCAGCAGCCCCGTCAGGGGGCTGGATACGCAGTATTTT
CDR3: CASSPVRGLDTQYF

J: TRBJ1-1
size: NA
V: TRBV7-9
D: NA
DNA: TGTGCCAGCACCCCACAGGTTAACACTGAAGCTTTCTTT
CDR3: CASTPQVNTEAFF

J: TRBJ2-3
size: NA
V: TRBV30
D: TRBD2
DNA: TGTGCCTGGAGTAGGGCTAGCGGTTATACTAGCACAGATACGCAGTATTTT
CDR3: CAWSRASGYTSTDTQYF

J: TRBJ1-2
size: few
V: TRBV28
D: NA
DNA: TGTGCCAGCAGTGCGACAGAGATCTATGGCTACACCTTC
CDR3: CASSATEIYGYTF

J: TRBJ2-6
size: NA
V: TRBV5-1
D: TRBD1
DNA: TGCGCCAGCAGCCCGGCTGCAGGGGGCGCTGGGGCCAACGTCCTGACTTTC
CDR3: CASSPAAGGAGANVLTF

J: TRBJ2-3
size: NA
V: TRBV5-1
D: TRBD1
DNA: TGCGCCAGCAGCTTTGTCGGACAGGGTACAGATACGCAGTATTTT
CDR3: CASSFVGQGTDTQYF

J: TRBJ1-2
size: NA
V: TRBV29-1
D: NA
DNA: TGCAGCGTTGCCAAGCCGCTCTATGGCTACACCTTC
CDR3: CSVAKPLYGYTF

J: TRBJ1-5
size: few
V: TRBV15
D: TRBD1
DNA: TGTGCCACCAGCAGGGACAGGGGGGATCAGCCCCAGCATTTT
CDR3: CATSRDRGDQPQHF

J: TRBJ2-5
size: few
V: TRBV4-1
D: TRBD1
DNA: TGCGCCAGCAGCCGACCCGGGACAGGGAAGGAGACCCAGTACTTC
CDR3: CASSRPGTGKETQYF

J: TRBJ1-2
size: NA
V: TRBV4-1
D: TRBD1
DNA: TGCGCCAGCAGCCAAGATCTCGTCAGGGGGAACTATGGCTACACCTTC
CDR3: CASSQDLVRGNYGYTF

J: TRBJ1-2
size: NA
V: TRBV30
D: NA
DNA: TGTGCCTGGAGTGTACCCAATTACCACAGGTTCTTC
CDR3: CAWSVPNYHRFF

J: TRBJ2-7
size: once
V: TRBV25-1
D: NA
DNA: TGTGCCAGCGTTGGACACGGAGACTACGAGCAGTACTTC
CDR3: CASVGHGDYEQYF

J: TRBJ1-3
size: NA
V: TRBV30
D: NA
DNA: TGTGCCTGGAGGTCGACAGCTGGAAACACCATATATTTT
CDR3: CAWRSTAGNTIYF

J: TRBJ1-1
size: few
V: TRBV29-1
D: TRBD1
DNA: TGCAGCGCTGAGACCCTGTCCACAGGGGACACTGAAGCTTTCTTT
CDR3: CSAETLSTGDTEAFF

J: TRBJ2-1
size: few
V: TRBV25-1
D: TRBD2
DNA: TGTGCCAGCACCAAATCCCTGGGGGGGTTCCATGAGCAGTTCTTC
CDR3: CASTKSLGGFHEQFF

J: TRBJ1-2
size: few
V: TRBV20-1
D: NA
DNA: TGCAGTGCTAGAGTTTCGGATGGCTACACCTTC
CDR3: CSARVSDGYTF

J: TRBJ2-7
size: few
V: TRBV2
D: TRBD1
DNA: TGTGCCAGCAGTGTTCAGGGGGCCGGCTACGAGCAGTACTTC
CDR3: CASSVQGAGYEQYF

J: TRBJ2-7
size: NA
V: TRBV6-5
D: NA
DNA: TGTGCCAGCAGCTCGACAGGAGGTCCCTACGAGCAGTACTTC
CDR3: CASSSTGGPYEQYF

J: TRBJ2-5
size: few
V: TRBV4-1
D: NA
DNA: TGCGCCAGCAGCCGGCTCGGACAGCAAGAGACCCAGTACTTC
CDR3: CASSRLGQQETQYF

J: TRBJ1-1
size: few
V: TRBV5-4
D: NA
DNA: TGTGCCAGCACCCTCGGGGGAAAAGGGACTGAAGCTTTCTTT
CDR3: CASTLGGKGTEAFF

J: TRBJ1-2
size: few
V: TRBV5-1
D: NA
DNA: TGCGCCAGCAGCTTGGACCCTCGAAGGAGCTATGGCTACACCTTC
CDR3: CASSLDPRRSYGYTF